This TCR beta chain was sequenced during a study of cytotoxic CD8 clonotypes in ibrutinib-treated CLL. Across the whole study: Partial responses totalled approximately 25 and complete responses 2; after median around 72 months, about 14 remained remitted and roughly twelve progressed.

Overall study results and limits: Starting clonality was above that of age-matched healthy donors and tracked circulating CD8+ T-cell counts.

Targeted sequencing depth ranged from 1 in 200,000 to 1 in 1 million T cells. Using immunoSEQ multiplex PCR, the repertoire was profiled, and TCRdb retains in-frame clones only, with some absent. The data contain tens of thousands of clones, around four fifths of them singletons. As for this clone: Its antigen is as yet unknown.

V dropped 3 bases and J dropped 7 bases, with 10 bases sitting between them. Germline V gene data show CDR1 as MGHDK and CDR2 as SYGVNS. The CDR3 is 13 residues long. The chain has TRBV25-1 and TRBJ2-1; no clear D. The specimen comprised PBMCs, sampled after 24 months of ibrutinib treatment. The clonotype comes from a human donor with chronic lymphocytic leukemia. Written as DNA, the CDR3 is TGTGCCAGCAGTGATACTTATCGGAATGAGCAGTTCTTC. Its translation: CASSDTYRNEQFF.